The 31 T cell receptor beta chains below come from one sample, sequenced in a study of T cell changes during pregnancy in multiple sclerosis. Produced via immunoSEQ multiplex PCR; TCRdb's table is partial and in-frame only. This sample yields 48,000 or so clones, of which 88% are seen a single time; 0.95% to 1.5% belongs to the top ten. Source: CD4+ T cells from peripheral blood mononuclear cells, taken in the second trimester of pregnancy. These receptors were obtained from a female donor with multiple sclerosis, enrolled in a pregnancy study.

This chain links TRBV9 with TRBJ2-1, with 8 bases that match TRBD2. V trimming: 0 bases; J trimming: 8 bases; junction bases outside the gene matches: 16. Germline CDR1 and CDR2: SGDLS and YYNGEE. This CDR3 is built from 18 residues. The CDR3 loop reads CASSVGLQGSGSGYEQFF. In DNA, the CDR3 is TGTGCCAGCAGCGTAGGCCTTCAGGGAAGCGGGAGTGGGTATGAGCAGTTCTTC.

This clone has just one count. V gene TRBV28 combines with J gene TRBJ1-2, with D uncertain. CDR1 MDHEN and CDR2 SYDVKM come from the germline V gene. V was pared by 7 bases and J by 1 base, with 19 bases between. This CDR3 is built from 16 residues. The CDR3 DNA is TGTGCCAGCACCCAAGGTCGGAGGAGAAGTAACTATGGCTACACCTTC. The encoded protein is CASTQGRRRSNYGYTF.

V is TRBV6-5 and J is TRBJ2-7, with D possibly being TRBD1 (5 bases). Per the germline V gene, CDR1 is MNHEY and CDR2 is SVGAGI. Trimming shortened V by 0 bases and J by 3 bases, and 9 bases separated the two germline ends. The CDR3 runs to 14 residues. The CDR3 DNA follows: TGTGCCAGCAGTTACTCGACAGTTGACTACGAGCAGTACTTC. Its translation is CASSYSTVDYEQYF.

The chain combines TRBV11-2 with TRBJ2-3, with D perhaps TRBD1 (5 bases). The germline CDR1 and CDR2 sequences are SGHAT and FQNNGV. The CDR3 is 15 amino acids. Trimming left V 3 bases short and J 3 bases short, with 13 bases between. The CDR3 sequence: CASSLGLVNTDTQYF. The CDR3 DNA sequence: TGTGCCAGCAGCTTGGGGCTAGTCAATACAGATACGCAGTATTTT.

The V gene is TRBV28, the J gene TRBJ2-7; the match to TRBD2 covers 7 bases. With 6 bases clipped from V and 12 bases from J, the junction kept 17 bases outside the gene matches. The CDR3 sequence is 14 residues long. CDR1 and CDR2 from the germline V gene are MDHEN and SYDVKM. CDR3 nucleotide sequence: TGTGCCAGCAGCTCCACTAGCGCCCGGGACCTCATGTACTTC. It codes for CASSSTSARDLMYF.

The V call is TRBV6-1, the J call TRBJ2-5, with 12 bases that match TRBD2. The germline V gene encodes CDR1 MNHNS and CDR2 SASEGT. J was trimmed by 5 bases and V by 6 bases; bases with no gene match: 7. The length of the CDR3 is 15 residues. The CDR3 here is CASRTNGLAGETQYF. Here the CDR3 DNA reads TGTGCCAGCAGGACAAACGGACTAGCGGGGGAGACCCAGTACTTC.

The sample holds one count of this clone. This chain joins TRBV18 and TRBJ2-7; D is unclear. The CDR3 is made up of 14 amino acids. CDR1 KGHSH and CDR2 LQKENI come from the germline V gene. Trimming cost V 2 bases and J 6 bases, with 14 bases left between them. The CDR3 loop reads CASSPGDEIGEQYF. The DNA for the CDR3 is TGTGCCAGCTCACCAGGAGATGAGATTGGCGAGCAGTACTTC.

The chain recombines TRBV2 with TRBJ2-3; TRBD2 aligns across 7 bases. Germline lookup yields CDR1 SNHLY and CDR2 FYNNEI. CDR3 length: 14 residues. Trimming took 3 bases from V and 1 from J; bases not matched to a gene: 1. CDR3 nucleotides: TGTGCCAGCAGTGATCTAGCGGGCACAGATACGCAGTATTTT. Encoded protein: CASSDLAGTDTQYF.

The V and J genes are TRBV30 and TRBJ1-5; D call uncertain. V was pared by 1 base and J by 5 bases, with 9 bases between. This CDR3 has 13 amino acids. The germline V gene has CDR1 GTSNPN and CDR2 SVGIG (reference sequence). CDR3 DNA: TGTGCCTGGAGTGCCCAGACTTATCAGCCCCAGCATTTT. This gives the protein CAWSAQTYQPQHF.

The CDR3 DNA reads TGCAGCGTTGATCTATCTACCACTGAAGCTTTCTTT. Translated: CSVDLSTTEAFF. The rearrangement uses TRBV29-1 and TRBJ1-1; no clear D. Germline lookup yields CDR1 SQVTM and CDR2 ANQGSEA. The CDR3 runs to 12 residues. Trimming took off 3 bases at V and 4 bases at J, with 9 bases between the two ends. Together with reference TRBV29-1 and TRBJ1-1, the CDR3 gives the full variable domain: SAVISQKPSRDICQRGTSLTIQCQVDSQVTMMFWYRQQPGQSLTLIATANQGSEATYESGFVIDKFPISRPNLTFSTLTVSNMSPEDSSIYLCSVDLSTTEAFFGQGTRLTVV.

This sequence joins TRBV7-9 and TRBJ1-3; no reliable D call. V was trimmed by 11 bases and J by 4 bases, leaving 12 bases between them. CDR1 and CDR2 from the germline V gene are SEHNR and FQNEAQ (reference sequence). This CDR3 is built from 12 residues. The CDR3 is CAPGESGNTIYF. Written as DNA, the CDR3 is TGTGCCCCCGGTGAATCCGGAAACACCATATATTTT.

V and J are TRBV5-6 and TRBJ2-7; 14 bases map to TRBD2. Germline CDR1 SGHDT, CDR2 YYEEEE. This CDR3 comprises 19 residues. V trimming: 1 base; J trimming: 4 bases; junction bases outside the gene matches: 13. CDR3 residues: CASSLRVTSGRGPFYEQYF. In DNA form, the CDR3 reads TGTGCCAGCAGCTTGAGGGTGACTAGCGGGAGGGGGCCCTTTTACGAGCAGTACTTC.

The chain employs TRBV7-3 and TRBJ2-7; weak D call: TRBD1 (6 bases). This CDR3 contains 13 residues. V shed 5 bases and J shed 8 bases, with 16 bases lying between them. The germline gives CDR1 SGHTA, CDR2 FQGTGA. The CDR3 loop reads CASSQAQGYQQYF. The CDR3 DNA sequence: TGTGCCAGCAGCCAAGCACAGGGTTACCAGCAGTACTTC.

The chain employs TRBV7-9 and TRBJ1-4, with D tentatively TRBD1 (5 bases). Between the trimmed V and J ends, which lost 5 bases and 7 bases, there was a span of 14 bases. Germline lookup yields CDR1 SEHNR and CDR2 FQNEAQ (reference sequence). This CDR3 is built from 14 residues. CDR3 sequence reads: CASSPGRQGEKLFF. For the CDR3, the DNA is TGTGCCAGCAGCCCCGGACGGCAGGGTGAAAAACTGTTTTTT.

The chain links TRBV5-1 to TRBJ2-1; 8 positions match TRBD1. The CDR3 is 17 residues long. The germline V gene has CDR1 SGHRS and CDR2 YFSETQ. Trimming cost V 4 bases and J 2 bases; bases outside gene matches: 11. The CDR3 DNA follows: TGCGCCAGCAGCCCAACAGGAGGACAGGGCGCCTACAATGAGCAGTTCTTC. Translated: CASSPTGGQGAYNEQFF. Filled out from reference TRBV5-1 and TRBJ2-1, the complete variable domain reads KAGVTQTPRYLIKTRGQQVTLSCSPISGHRSVSWYQQTPGQGLQFLFEYFSETQRNKGNFPGRFSGRQFSNSRSEMNVSTLELGDSALYLCASSPTGGQGAYNEQFFGPGTRLTVL.

The chain combines TRBV4-2 with TRBJ2-7; TRBD2 matches at 12 bases. The V segment lost 0 bases and the J segment 3 bases; nucleotides outside the gene matches: 6. Germline V lookup: CDR1 LGHNA, CDR2 YNFKEQ. The CDR3 spans 17 residues. As DNA, the CDR3 is TGTGCCAGCAGCCAAGATTGGACTAGCGGGGAGAACTACGAGCAGTACTTC. It codes for CASSQDWTSGENYEQYF.

This chain links TRBV30 with TRBJ2-7; D ambiguous. The V and J ends lost 3 bases and 3 bases respectively, with 6 bases between them. Germline CDR1 is GTSNPN and CDR2 is SVGIG (reference sequence). This CDR3 is 11 amino acids long. This CDR3 reads CAWRRDYEQYF. Here the CDR3 DNA reads TGTGCCTGGAGAAGAGACTACGAGCAGTACTTC.

The rearrangement uses TRBV7-8 and TRBJ1-1, with a weak D call TRBD1 (5 bases). Trimming shortened V by 5 bases and J by 5 bases, and 12 bases separated the two germline ends. CDR1 SGHVS and CDR2 FQNEAQ come from the germline V gene. The CDR3 contains 13 residues. The CDR3 DNA reads TGTGCCAGCAGCGGGCAGGGTGGAACTGAAGCTTTCTTT. This translates into CASSGQGGTEAFF.

A few counts support this clone. The chain uses TRBV9 and TRBJ2-1, with D unclear. V was pared by 0 bases and J by 10 bases, with 14 bases between. Germline CDR1 and CDR2: SGDLS and YYNGEE. The CDR3 has 14 amino acids. The CDR3 DNA follows: TGTGCCAGCAGCGTAGGATCAGGTTCCAGGGAGCAGTTCTTC. Translating gives CASSVGSGSREQFF.

The chain recombines TRBV28 with TRBJ2-3; a weak D match, TRBD1 (6 bases). The CDR3 is 13 residues long. Germline CDR1 reads MDHEN; CDR2 reads SYDVKM. With 8 bases removed from V and 1 base from J, the gap between germline ends came to 10 bases. CDR3 sequence reads: CASRDTGTDTQYF. Written as DNA, the CDR3 is TGTGCCAGCCGGGACACCGGCACAGATACGCAGTATTTT.

This chain connects TRBV2 to TRBJ1-4, with a weak D call TRBD1 (5 bases). CDR1 is SNHLY and CDR2 is FYNNEI in the germline V gene. CDR3 length: 14 amino acids. Trimming pared 11 bases from V and 0 bases from J, leaving 13 bases between. Here the CDR3 reads CAGQGLSTNEKLFF. The CDR3 DNA reads TGTGCCGGCCAGGGATTGTCAACTAATGAAAAACTGTTTTTT.

The chain has TRBV6-1 and TRBJ2-5; 7 bases match TRBD2. Germline-derived CDR1 and CDR2 are MNHNS and SASEGT. The CDR3 is 14 residues long. Trimming took 4 bases from V and 4 from J; bases not matched to a gene: 6. CDR3 residues: CASSGGSLRETQYF. CDR3 sequence (DNA): TGTGCCAGCAGTGGCGGGAGTTTACGAGAGACCCAGTACTTC.

The chain's CDR3 is CASRAGGGETQYF. In nucleotides, the CDR3 is TGTGCCAGCAGAGCAGGGGGCGGCGAGACCCAGTACTTC. V and J are TRBV28 and TRBJ2-5, with 8 bases aligning to TRBD1. Germline assignment: CDR1 MDHEN and CDR2 SYDVKM. The CDR3 is made up of 13 amino acids. J was trimmed by 5 bases and V by 6 bases; bases with no gene match: 5.

The chain couples TRBV19 to TRBJ2-1; 9 bases map to TRBD2. The length of the CDR3 is 17 residues. Germline V gives CDR1 LNHDA, CDR2 SQIVND (reference sequence). The V gene end was trimmed by 5 bases and the J gene end by 2 bases; junction bases not matched to a gene: 10. Here the CDR3 DNA reads TGTGCCAGTAGTGTCCTGGCGGGAGGGCCTCCCTACAATGAGCAGTTCTTC. Translation gives CASSVLAGGPPYNEQFF.

V and J are TRBV5-1 and TRBJ2-3; 10 bases align to TRBD2. The V segment lost 0 bases and the J segment 3 bases; nucleotides outside the gene matches: 13. This CDR3 region has 19 residues. The germline gives CDR1 SGHRS, CDR2 YFSETQ. Here the CDR3 DNA reads TGCGCCAGCAGCTTGGGAAGCAGCGGGAGGGCCTGGGGGACAGATACGCAGTATTTT. This codes for CASSLGSSGRAWGTDTQYF.

The chain employs TRBV9 and TRBJ2-7; 7 bases align to TRBD2. Germline lookup yields CDR1 SGDLS and CDR2 YYNGEE. With 4 bases clipped from V and 3 bases from J, the junction kept 7 bases outside the gene matches. The CDR3 spans 14 residues. The CDR3 loop is CASSSGTGGYEQYF. The CDR3 region has the DNA TGTGCCAGCAGCTCAGGGACGGGGGGCTACGAGCAGTACTTC.

The rearrangement joins TRBV9 to TRBJ2-3; no definite D call. The CDR3 spans 15 residues. In germline, CDR1 is SGDLS, CDR2 YYNGEE. The V end was cut by 2 bases, the J end by 0 bases, with 10 bases between. The CDR3, as DNA: TGTGCCAGCAGCGTCGATGGGCCCAGCACAGATACGCAGTATTTT. Translation: CASSVDGPSTDTQYF.

The CDR3 DNA sequence: TGTGCCAGCAGCTTAGGAGGGTTAGCGGCCCCCTACGAGCAGTACTTC. It codes for CASSLGGLAAPYEQYF. The rearrangement links TRBV11-2 to TRBJ2-7; D may be TRBD2 (6 bases). The CDR3 covers 16 residues. The V end was cut by 1 base, the J end by 2 bases, with 15 bases between. Germline CDR1 is SGHAT and CDR2 is FQNNGV. Using reference TRBV11-2 and TRBJ2-7 for the parts outside the CDR3, the full variable domain is EAGVAQSPRYKIIEKRQSVAFWCNPISGHATLYWYQQILGQGPKLLIQFQNNGVVDDSQLPKDRFSAERLKGVDSTLKIQPAKLEDSAVYLCASSLGGLAAPYEQYFGPGTRLTVT.

This clone came up a few times. The chain is built from TRBV4-2 and TRBJ2-1; D is possibly TRBD1 (5 bases). Germline V lookup: CDR1 LGHNA, CDR2 YNFKEQ. V was trimmed by 1 base and J by 2 bases, leaving 12 bases between them. The CDR3 runs 16 residues. The CDR3 DNA reads TGTGCCAGCAGCCAAGTTTTCCAGGGCCCCTACAATGAGCAGTTCTTC. Protein sequence: CASSQVFQGPYNEQFF.

The rearrangement uses TRBV9 and TRBJ2-7, with 8 bases lining up with TRBD2. The CDR3 length is 14 residues. With 3 bases clipped from V and 6 bases from J, the junction kept 8 bases outside the gene matches. CDR1 SGDLS and CDR2 YYNGEE come from the germline V gene. The DNA for the CDR3 is TGTGCCAGCAGCGCCCGGACTAGCAATGGCGAGCAGTACTTC. Amino acids: CASSARTSNGEQYF.

The rearrangement links TRBV7-2 to TRBJ2-7; 11 bases line up with TRBD1. Germline V CDR1 and CDR2: SGHTA, FQGNSA. The CDR3 loop spans 15 amino acids. V was clipped by 3 bases and J by 9 bases; unmatched bases: 10. The DNA for the CDR3 is TGTGCCAGCAGCTTCTCAGGGGGACAGGGGGTCGGGCAGTACTTC. Protein: CASSFSGGQGVGQYF.